Following are 21 T cell receptor beta chains from one sample sequenced in a study of control samples from healthy donors and cancer patients. Only in-frame clones appear in the TCRdb table, and some are missing; sequencing was by immunoSEQ multiplex PCR. The sample has about 190,000 clones. Sequenced material: blood. The receptors here all came from a woman in her twenties or thirties in good health.

The chain couples TRBV10-3 to TRBJ1-1; D gene uncertain. Germline CDR1 reads ENHRY; CDR2 reads SYGVKD. The CDR3 has 16 amino acids. The V and J ends lost 3 bases and 1 base respectively, with 15 bases between them. CDR3 region: CAISEGQWFENTEAFF. CDR3 nucleotides: TGTGCCATCAGTGAAGGGCAGTGGTTTGAGAACACTGAAGCTTTCTTT.

This sequence joins TRBV19 and TRBJ2-5; TRBD1 agrees at 7 bases. The CDR3 runs to 16 residues. V lost 0 bases, J lost 2 bases, and 6 bases stayed unmatched. Per germline, CDR1 LNHDA and CDR2 SQIVND (reference sequence). The CDR3: CASSIEGGTAQETQYF. CDR3 DNA: TGTGCCAGTAGTATAGAAGGTGGGACAGCACAAGAGACCCAGTACTTC. Full variable domain (outside the CDR3, taken from reference TRBV19 and TRBJ2-5): DGGITQSPKYLFRKEGQNVTLSCEQNLNHDAMYWYRQDPGQGLRLIYYSQIVNDFQKGDIAEGYSVSREKKESFPLTVTSAQKNPTAFYLCASSIEGGTAQETQYFGPGTRLLVL.

The chain links TRBV3-1 (or the pseudogene TRBV3-2) to TRBJ1-1; D is unresolved. CDR3 size: 13 residues. The germline V gene has CDR1 LGHDT and CDR2 YNNKEL (reference sequence). Trimming removed 1 base from V and 2 bases from J, with 5 bases in between. The chain's CDR3 is CASSQGTNTEAFF. The CDR3 DNA sequence: TGTGCCAGCAGCCAAGGCACAAACACTGAAGCTTTCTTT.

This chain links TRBV6-5 with TRBJ2-7, with D uncertain. Germline V gene data show CDR1 as MNHEY and CDR2 as SVGAGI. V was clipped by 1 base and J by 2 bases, with 12 bases between them. CDR3 size: 15 residues. The CDR3 DNA reads as TGTGCCAGCAGTTACTGGCCGGCGCCGGCCTACGAGCAGTACTTC. This sequence encodes CASSYWPAPAYEQYF.

The chain uses TRBV28 and TRBJ1-5; tentatively, D is TRBD1 (6 bases). Germline values: CDR1 MDHEN, CDR2 SYDVKM. V lost 0 bases and J 1 base, leaving 10 bases between the germline ends. CDR3 size: 16 residues. The CDR3 region has the DNA TGTGCCAGCAGTTTATGGGACAGATTGAGCAATCAGCCCCAGCATTTT. It yields the protein CASSLWDRLSNQPQHF.

This sequence joins TRBV19 and TRBJ1-4; D remains ambiguous. Germline-derived CDR1 and CDR2 are LNHDA and SQIVND (reference sequence). The CDR3 covers 14 residues. V shed 7 bases and J shed 8 bases, with 17 bases lying between them. The CDR3: CASTPNTAGEKLFF. CDR3 DNA: TGTGCCAGTACCCCTAATACCGCGGGGGAAAAACTGTTTTTT.

This chain links TRBV24-1 with TRBJ1-1, with 9 bases that match TRBD1. This CDR3 comprises 17 residues. Germline loops: CDR1 KGHDR, CDR2 SFDVKD. V was clipped by 5 bases and J by 2 bases; unmatched bases: 11. The CDR3 loop is CATSAGDRGKPNTEAFF. The DNA of the CDR3 is TGTGCCACCAGTGCTGGAGACAGGGGGAAGCCCAACACTGAAGCTTTCTTT.

The chain couples TRBV7-3 to TRBJ2-1; 9 positions match TRBD2. V was pared by 5 bases and J by 8 bases, with 19 bases of the junction left unmatched. Germline V gene sequence: CDR1 SGHTA, CDR2 FQGTGA. The CDR3 consists of 18 residues. In nucleotides, the CDR3 is TGTGCCAGCAGCGCATCCGCCCGGGGGCTAGCGGGGTTGGATGAGCAGTTCTTC. Its translation is CASSASARGLAGLDEQFF.

The chain recombines TRBV27 with TRBJ2-1; perhaps TRBD1 as D (6 bases). Germline V gene data show CDR1 as MNHEY and CDR2 as SMNVEV (reference sequence). The CDR3 extends over 17 amino acids. The germline V and J ends were trimmed by 5 bases and 0 bases, with 17 bases remaining between them. The CDR3 DNA sequence: TGTGCCAGCAGTCTTGGACAGCCTTTGAGCTCCTACAATGAGCAGTTCTTC. This encodes CASSLGQPLSSYNEQFF.

J is TRBJ2-7 and V is TRBV11-2, with 7 bases identical to TRBD2. The CDR3 consists of 14 residues. The ends lost 4 bases at V and 3 bases at J; junction bases unmatched: 6. Germline loops: CDR1 SGHAT, CDR2 FQNNGV. DNA for the CDR3: TGTGCCAGCAGCTCAACGGGGGGTAGCTACGAGCAGTACTTC. It encodes CASSSTGGSYEQYF.

Of note for this clone: Distinct nucleotide sequences in the sample also encode this CDR3. The chain carries TRBV13 and TRBJ1-1, with D maybe TRBD1 (5 bases). The V gene's germline CDR1 is PRHDT and CDR2 FYEKMQ (reference sequence). The V end was cut by 0 bases, the J end by 10 bases, with 21 bases between. The CDR3 totals 16 residues. In nucleotides, the CDR3 is TGTGCCAGCAGCTTAGGGAATCGAATCACAGAAACAGGAGCTTTCTTT. This codes for CASSLGNRITETGAFF.

V and J are TRBV10-2 and TRBJ2-7; perhaps TRBD2 as D (6 bases). CDR1 is WSHSY and CDR2 is SAAADI in the germline V gene. V was clipped by 2 bases and J by 2 bases, with 10 bases between them. The length of the CDR3 is 14 residues. The CDR3 region is CASSEAGGPYEQYF. The DNA for the CDR3 is TGCGCCAGCAGTGAGGCCGGGGGTCCCTACGAGCAGTACTTC.

The chain carries TRBV6-9 and TRBJ2-5; D is ambiguous. V shed 3 bases and J shed 5 bases, with 10 bases lying between them. Per the germline V gene, CDR1 is MNHGY and CDR2 is SVAAGI. The CDR3 runs 13 residues. The CDR3 region is CASSYIEWETQYF. For the CDR3, the DNA is TGTGCCAGCAGTTACATCGAGTGGGAGACCCAGTACTTC.

The chain is built from TRBV19 and TRBJ1-2; D not certain. Germline V gene sequence: CDR1 LNHDA, CDR2 SQIVND (reference sequence). The V gene lost 2 bases and the J gene lost 4 bases, with 14 bases spanning the gap. The CDR3 runs to 15 residues. This CDR3 is CASSIQHFRPYGYTF. CDR3 coding DNA: TGTGCCAGTAGTATACAACACTTCAGGCCCTATGGCTACACCTTC.

The chain has TRBV7-2 and TRBJ1-2; D unclear. V lost 8 bases, J lost 6 bases, and 19 bases lay in between. The CDR3 has 14 amino acids. Per the germline V gene, CDR1 is SGHTA and CDR2 is FQGNSA. The CDR3 is CASGLRRAFDGYTF. The DNA of the CDR3 is TGTGCCAGCGGGCTCCGAAGGGCGTTCGATGGCTACACCTTC.

This chain connects TRBV28 to TRBJ1-2, with D possibly TRBD1 on 6 matching bases. CDR1 and CDR2 (germline): MDHEN, SYDVKM. V was clipped by 4 bases and J by 2 bases, with 11 bases between them. This CDR3 contains 14 residues. The CDR3 DNA reads as TGTGCCAGCAGTTCCCTAGGACAGAACTATGGCTACACCTTC. This gives the protein CASSSLGQNYGYTF.

CDR3 DNA: TGCGCCAGCAGCCCGGACAGCGCAAAGTACACCTTC. It codes for CASSPDSAKYTF. This chain uses TRBV5-1 with TRBJ1-2, with D tentatively TRBD1 (6 bases). Trimming left V 4 bases short and J 11 bases short, with 15 bases between. CDR1 and CDR2 from the germline V gene are SGHRS and YFSETQ. The CDR3 covers 12 residues.

This sequence joins TRBV28 and TRBJ1-5, with D possibly being TRBD1 (6 bases). This CDR3 spans 14 amino acids. Germline V gene sequence: CDR1 MDHEN, CDR2 SYDVKM. The V end was cut by 2 bases, the J end by 3 bases, with 8 bases between. In nucleotides, the CDR3 is TGTGCCAGCAGTTTAGGGGGGCCCAATCAGCCCCAGCATTTT. Protein: CASSLGGPNQPQHF. The complete variable domain, with remaining parts taken from reference TRBV28 and TRBJ1-5, reads DVKVTQSSRYLVKRTGEKVFLECVQDMDHENMFWYRQDPGLGLRLIYFSYDVKMKEKGDIPEGYSVSREKKERFSLILESASTNQTSMYLCASSLGGPNQPQHFGDGTRLSIL.

The rearrangement joins TRBV6-5 to TRBJ2-2; TRBD1 agrees at 7 bases. The CDR3 sequence is 15 residues long. The germline V gene has CDR1 MNHEY and CDR2 SVGAGI. Losses at the gene ends were 6 bases for V and 5 bases for J; bases not matched to a gene: 9. The CDR3 DNA is TGTGCCAGCAGCTCGGGACAGTCGAGGACCGGGGAGCTGTTTTTT. It specifies CASSSGQSRTGELFF.

The rearrangement links TRBV4-1 to TRBJ1-1; 7 nucleotides line up with TRBD1. This CDR3 has 18 residues. V dropped 0 bases and J dropped 1; count of bases not matched to a gene: 11. CDR1 and CDR2 from the germline V gene are MGHRA and YSYEKL. The CDR3 sequence: CASSQDWDRKLSNTEAFF. In DNA form, the CDR3 reads TGCGCCAGCAGCCAAGATTGGGACAGAAAACTATCGAACACTGAAGCTTTCTTT.

V and J are TRBV3-1 (or the pseudogene TRBV3-2) and TRBJ2-2, with a weak D call TRBD1 (6 bases). The CDR3 is 19 amino acids. The germline V gene has CDR1 LGHDT and CDR2 YNNKEL (reference sequence). V was cut by 0 bases and J by 4 bases, with 21 bases left in between. CDR3 residues: CASSQDLGYRDMRTGELFF. The CDR3 bases are TGTGCCAGCAGCCAAGATTTGGGTTACAGGGACATGCGCACCGGGGAGCTGTTTTTT.